This T cell receptor (beta chain) was found in a study of blood T cell repertoires in COVID-19. Overall study: The United States, Italy and Spain were the sources of the acute and convalescent COVID-19 samples. T cells, B-cell-depleted T cells, or PBMCs provided the cDNA or gDNA that served as material.

In the original workflow: For nucleated cells, counts were estimated from reference gene primer amplification. The data were produced by immunoSEQ multiplex PCR, yet TCRdb's version contains in-frame clones alone and is incomplete. V, J and clone size are taken as reported in that table, and D and trimming were inferred from the DNA itself. The sample lists about 180,000 clones; 88% were seen once. Trimming cost V 3 bases and J 8 bases; bases outside gene matches: 11. This CDR3 region has 14 residues. Germline V gene data show CDR1 as DFQATT and CDR2 as SNEGSKA (reference sequence). The gene calls are TRBV20-1 and TRBJ2-3, with TRBD2 matching 7 bases. The receptor was derived from a woman aged 25 to 45 with acute or convalescent COVID-19. The sequenced sample consisted of peripheral blood. CDR3 sequence reads: CSASSREWAITQYF. The CDR3, as DNA: TGCAGTGCTAGTTCGCGGGAGTGGGCTATTACGCAGTATTTT.